Presented here are 2 T cell receptor beta chains from one specimen sequenced in a study of beta chain features in type 1 diabetes. Reverse transcribing all isolated RNA meant expressed TCRB transcripts were sequenced. Repertoires were generated with immunoSEQ multiplex PCR, while TCRdb's copy carries only in-frame clones and drops some. This sample has under 20,000 clones, with approximately 50% found just once. Sequencing used stem cell memory CD4+ T cells from blood. These TCRs come from a woman between 18 and 29 years old in good health.

V gene TRBV19 combines with J gene TRBJ1-1, with no clear D. The V gene lost 1 base and the J gene lost 1 base, with 13 bases spanning the gap. Germline-derived CDR1 and CDR2 are LNHDA and SQIVND (reference sequence). The CDR3 runs to 16 residues. The DNA for the CDR3 is TGTGCCAGTAGTATAGTCTCTGGAGGGAGGAACACTGAAGCTTTCTTT. Translation: CASSIVSGGRNTEAFF.

The chain couples TRBV29-1 to TRBJ1-5; 8 positions agree with TRBD1. Losses at the gene ends were 6 bases for V and 3 bases for J; bases not matched to a gene: 4. Germline V gene data show CDR1 as SQVTM and CDR2 as ANQGSEA. This CDR3 region has 13 residues. This CDR3 is CSVGTGINQPQHF. Written as DNA, the CDR3 is TGCAGCGTCGGGACAGGAATCAATCAGCCCCAGCATTTT.